Below, 12 T cell receptor beta chains from the same sample are listed, as sequenced in a study of T cells in Graves' hyperthyroidism and ophthalmopathy. Amplified TCR beta CDR3 regions derived from RNA transcripts. HTBI primers were used for first-round RT-PCR of the TCR CDR3. TCRdb re-called the multiplex PCR reads through MiXCR, storing one row per CDR3 protein. The sample includes hundreds of thousands of distinct CDR3 sequences, 14% to 15% seen only once; the top ten take less than 15%. Sequencing was done on a sample of blood. The receptors here all came from a man younger than 35 with Graves' ophthalmopathy.

The chain uses TRBV5-4 and TRBJ2-7; 7 positions match TRBD1. The CDR3 extends over 14 amino acids. The junction had 5 bases not matched to a gene; V was cut back by 4 bases and J by 1 base. Germline CDR1 and CDR2: SGHNT and YYREEE (reference sequence). The CDR3 sequence: CASSRRQGSYEQYF. The CDR3 coding sequence is TGTGCCAGCAGCCGCAGACAGGGTTCCTACGAGCAGTACTTC.

This clonotype occurred many times. V is TRBV7-8 and J is TRBJ2-4; D might be TRBD1 (5 bases). The CDR3 loop spans 16 amino acids. In germline, CDR1 is SGHVS, CDR2 FQNEAQ. V gave up 5 bases and J gave up 0 bases, with 14 bases separating them. The CDR3 reads CASSVDRFLAKNIQYF. CDR3 nucleotides: TGTGCCAGCAGCGTTGACAGATTTTTAGCCAAAAACATTCAGTACTTC.

This clonotype was detected many times. CDR3 DNA sequence: TGTGCCAGCAGTTACGCTGGGCGGGGCACTGAAGCTTTCTTT. Encoded protein: CASSYAGRGTEAFF. The chain joins TRBV6-1 to TRBJ1-1; D remains ambiguous. V was cut by 5 bases and J by 4 bases, with 14 bases left in between. From germline, CDR1 is MNHNS and CDR2 SASEGT. This CDR3 contains 14 residues.

The V gene is TRBV3-1, the J gene TRBJ2-1; 9 bases align to TRBD2. J was trimmed by 1 base and V by 4 bases; bases with no gene match: 5. Germline CDR1 LGHDT, CDR2 YNNKEL (reference sequence). The CDR3 sequence is 16 residues long. CDR3 bases: TGTGCCAGCAGCCCTTCTAGCGGGATTTCCTACAATGAGCAGTTCTTC. This encodes CASSPSSGISYNEQFF.

This clonotype has a count of ten or more. This rearrangement joins TRBV3-1 to TRBJ2-1; a possible D gene is TRBD2 (6 bases). There are 16 residues in the CDR3. CDR1 LGHDT and CDR2 YNNKEL come from the germline V gene (reference sequence). V gave up 2 bases and J gave up 8 bases, with 19 bases separating them. CDR3 loop: CASSQPRGITIDEQFF. DNA for the CDR3: TGTGCCAGCAGCCAACCTCGGGGGATTACCATCGATGAGCAGTTCTTC.

V gene TRBV25-1 combines with J gene TRBJ1-2; 8 positions agree with TRBD1. CDR3 length equals 14 residues. Per germline, CDR1 MGHDK and CDR2 SYGVNS. V dropped 1 base and J dropped 7; count of bases not matched to a gene: 5. CDR3 DNA sequence: TGTGCCAGCAGTGAATTAGAGACAGGGGTTGGCTACACCTTC. It translates to CASSELETGVGYTF.

This clonotype was seen a handful of times. The CDR3 loop is CASSLTRANTGELFF. CDR3 in DNA: TGCGCCAGCAGCTTGACCAGGGCAAATACCGGGGAGCTGTTTTTT. The chain uses TRBV5-1 and TRBJ2-2; D is perhaps TRBD1 (5 bases). Germline V lookup: CDR1 SGHRS, CDR2 YFSETQ. Trimming removed 1 base at V and 5 bases at J, with 12 bases between. This CDR3 is 15 amino acids long.

This clonotype showed up many times. The V call is TRBV30, the J call TRBJ1-2; no reliable D call. Trimming stripped 0 bases from V and 4 bases from J, with 12 bases between. The CDR3 totals 14 residues. The V gene's germline CDR1 is GTSNPN and CDR2 SVGIG (reference sequence). The CDR3 DNA reads TGTGCCTGGAGTGTACGGGGTCTAGGCTATGGCTACACCTTC. Encoded protein: CAWSVRGLGYGYTF. Together with reference TRBV30 and TRBJ1-2, the CDR3 gives the full variable domain: SQTIHQWPATLVQPVGSPLSLECTVEGTSNPNLYWYRQAAGRGLQLLFYSVGIGQISSEVPQNLSASRPQDRQFILSSKKLLLSDSGFYLCAWSVRGLGYGYTFGSGTRLTVV.

This clonotype was counted many times. The rearrangement uses TRBV9 and TRBJ2-1; no reliable D call. The CDR3 covers 13 residues. Looked up from germline, CDR1 is SGDLS and CDR2 is YYNGEE. V was trimmed by 0 bases and J by 5 bases, leaving 6 bases between them. The CDR3, as DNA: TGTGCCAGCAGCGTAGCTTCTCACAATGAGCAGTTCTTC. Its protein is CASSVASHNEQFF.

V is TRBV5-6 and J is TRBJ2-3, with D tentatively TRBD2 (5 bases). V lost 0 bases and J 2 bases, leaving 13 bases between the germline ends. The CDR3 length is 16 residues. Germline V gene lookup returns CDR1 SGHDT and CDR2 YYEEEE. The CDR3: CASSLEGKRNTDTQYF. The CDR3 DNA is TGTGCCAGCAGCTTGGAAGGGAAGCGGAACACAGATACGCAGTATTTT.

In this sample, this clonotype turned up a few times. The chain combines TRBV4-2 with TRBJ1-4; D remains unclear. Germline V gene lookup returns CDR1 LGHNA and CDR2 YNFKEQ. CDR3 length: 16 residues. V shed 0 bases and J shed 0 bases, with 8 bases lying between them. The CDR3 region has the DNA TGTGCCAGCAGCCAAGACAGGTTAACAACTAATGAAAAACTGTTTTTT. Residues: CASSQDRLTTNEKLFF.

There are a few counts of this clonotype. The rearrangement uses TRBV19 and TRBJ2-7; the match to TRBD1 covers 8 bases. The CDR3 covers 15 residues. V gave up 5 bases and J gave up 3 bases; unmatched junction bases: 9. CDR1 is LNHDA, CDR2 SQIVND, per germline (reference sequence). CDR3 residues: CASSSRGGQGYEQYF. DNA of the CDR3: TGTGCCAGTAGTTCAAGGGGAGGACAGGGCTACGAGCAGTACTTC.